What follows are 10 T cell receptor beta chains derived from one specimen sequenced in a study of OX40 agonist ivuxolimab in advanced cancers. Method: immunoSEQ multiplex PCR; TCRdb's copy keeps in-frame clones and lacks some. The sample yields about 63,000 clones, roughly 87% seen once. The source material was CD4+ or CD8+ T cells sorted from blood, sampled in a trial of the OX40 agonist ivuxolimab. The source of these receptors is an adult with an advanced solid tumor such as melanoma, head and neck, liver or kidney cancer.

The rearrangement uses TRBV2 and TRBJ1-1; perhaps TRBD1 as D (6 bases). V was trimmed by 5 bases and J by 0 bases, leaving 7 bases between them. This CDR3 comprises 13 residues. Germline V gives CDR1 SNHLY, CDR2 FYNNEI. DNA of the CDR3: TGTGCCAGCAGTACAGGGTTGAACACTGAAGCTTTCTTT. This sequence encodes CASSTGLNTEAFF.

V usage is TRBV27 and J usage is TRBJ2-3; perhaps D is TRBD1 or TRBD2 (5 bases each). CDR3 length: 13 residues. Trimming shortened V by 6 bases and J by 4 bases, and 11 bases separated the two germline ends. Germline V gene sequence: CDR1 MNHEY, CDR2 SMNVEV (reference sequence). As DNA, the CDR3 is TGTGCCAGCAGCTGGTTGGGGGCAGATACGCAGTATTTT. It translates to CASSWLGADTQYF.

This clone was seen once. The chain joins TRBV11-3 to TRBJ2-3; the match to TRBD2 covers 10 bases. V dropped 0 bases and J dropped 3; count of bases not matched to a gene: 3. The CDR3 extends over 16 amino acids. CDR1 and CDR2 from the germline V gene are SGHNT and YENEEA. CDR3 sequence: CASSLDPSGSTDTQYF. The CDR3 region has the DNA TGTGCCAGCAGCTTAGATCCTAGCGGGAGTACAGATACGCAGTATTTT.

This clone was detected only once. The chain employs TRBV27 and TRBJ2-3, with D possibly matching TRBD1 (5 bases). The germline gives CDR1 MNHEY, CDR2 SMNVEV (reference sequence). Trimming left V 6 bases short and J 1 base short, with 11 bases between. This CDR3 has 14 residues. CDR3 residues: CASRTGPRTDTQYF. CDR3 bases: TGTGCCAGCAGAACAGGTCCCCGCACAGATACGCAGTATTTT.

The chain combines TRBV11-2 with TRBJ2-7; D gene uncertain. Germline CDR1 is SGHAT and CDR2 is FQNNGV. With 0 bases removed from V and 6 bases from J, the gap between germline ends came to 12 bases. This CDR3 comprises 14 residues. The CDR3 bases are TGTGCCAGCAGCTTAGATGCAGGTTTAGGCGAGCAGTACTTC. It translates to CASSLDAGLGEQYF.

The J gene is TRBJ2-1, the V gene TRBV4-2, with 10 bases matching TRBD2. Germline CDR1 reads LGHNA; CDR2 reads YNFKEQ. This CDR3 is built from 15 residues. The V and J ends lost 1 base and 4 bases, in that order; junction bases with no gene match: 1. The CDR3 DNA is TGTGCCAGCAGCCAAGTAGCGGGAGGTTACAATGAGCAGTTCTTC. Amino acid sequence: CASSQVAGGYNEQFF.

The V gene is TRBV5-6, the J gene TRBJ2-3; D remains unclear. Germline V gives CDR1 SGHDT, CDR2 YYEEEE. The CDR3 spans 15 residues. V lost 4 bases and J lost 7, with 19 bases in between. CDR3 amino acids: CASSPRGTPVHTQYF. The CDR3 bases are TGTGCCAGCAGCCCGAGAGGAACTCCGGTACATACGCAGTATTTT.

The chain joins TRBV19 to TRBJ2-3, with D possibly TRBD2 on 5 matching bases. The germline CDR1 and CDR2 sequences are LNHDA and SQIVND (reference sequence). V was shortened by 7 bases and J by 1 base, with 15 bases between the two germline ends. The CDR3 has 15 residues. The CDR3, as DNA: TGTGCCAGTAAGGGTGCCGGGATTGGCACAGATACGCAGTATTTT. It yields the protein CASKGAGIGTDTQYF.

The chain recombines TRBV5-4 with TRBJ2-3; 14 bases are a match to TRBD2. CDR3 length: 15 amino acids. Unmatched junction bases numbered 2, after V lost 4 bases and J lost 4 bases. Germline V gene sequence: CDR1 SGHNT, CDR2 YYREEE (reference sequence). The CDR3 spells CASSKTSGRADTQYF. For the CDR3, the DNA is TGTGCCAGCAGCAAGACTAGCGGGAGGGCAGATACGCAGTATTTT.

The CDR3 protein is CASRESGPSYNEQFF. CDR3 DNA: TGTGCCAGTAGGGAAAGCGGTCCTTCCTACAATGAGCAGTTCTTC. The V gene is TRBV19, the J gene TRBJ2-1, with D perhaps matching TRBD2 (5 bases). V gave up 6 bases and J gave up 1 base, with 13 bases separating them. Germline assignment: CDR1 LNHDA and CDR2 SQIVND (reference sequence). The CDR3 has 15 residues. The whole variable domain, remainder taken from reference TRBV19 and TRBJ2-1, is DGGITQSPKYLFRKEGQNVTLSCEQNLNHDAMYWYRQDPGQGLRLIYYSQIVNDFQKGDIAEGYSVSREKKESFPLTVTSAQKNPTAFYLCASRESGPSYNEQFFGPGTRLTVL.